Listed below are T cell receptor beta chains from one sample, sequenced in a study of vaccination and CD4 T cells after COVID-19. TCRdb analysed the PCR reads with MiXCR anew, one entry per CDR3 protein. The sample consists of roughly 20,000 distinct CDR3 sequences, under 65% of them appearing once. No antigens are known for them. Here the sequenced sample was CD4+ T cells from blood, cultured in vitro, taken about 7 months after SARS-CoV-2 vaccination. The receptor set was obtained from a human donor who had recovered from COVID-19. The CDR3 runs from the conserved cysteine through the conserved F or W. A D gene is named only where the DNA matches it firmly. Clone size appears in some rows only: once, few, many, or a class for an expanded clone.

D,length,J,V,size,CDR3,DNA
NA,14,TRBJ2-3,TRBV27,NA,CASSSASTPDTQYF,TGTGCCAGCAGTTCGGCTAGTACACCAGATACGCAGTATTTT
TRBD2,11,TRBJ2-1,TRBV20-1,NA,CRVAGYNEQFF,TGCAGAGTAGCGGGCTACAATGAGCAGTTCTTC
TRBD2,21,TRBJ2-1,TRBV11-1,NA,CASSFFTGLAGGDGSYNEQFF,TGTGCCAGCAGCTTTTTCACCGGACTAGCGGGGGGCGATGGCTCCTACAATGAGCAGTTCTTC
NA,14,TRBJ2-2,TRBV20-1,NA,CSASRSGNTGELFF,TGCAGTGCTAGTCGTTCCGGGAACACCGGGGAGCTGTTTTTT
NA,16,TRBJ2-3,TRBV6-2/TRBV6-3,NA,CASSYSPGLPTDTQYF,TGTGCCAGCAGTTATTCCCCGGGACTTCCCACAGATACGCAGTATTTT
TRBD2,18,TRBJ2-3,TRBV7-2,NA,CASSYPSGGGLLTDTQYF,TGTGCCAGCAGCTATCCAAGCGGGGGGGGGCTACTCACAGATACGCAGTATTTT
TRBD2,14,TRBJ2-3,TRBV20-1,NA,CSAGLAGGYHTQYF,TGCAGTGCTGGGCTAGCGGGAGGTTATCATACGCAGTATTTT
TRBD2,16,TRBJ2-1,TRBV7-2,NA,CASSLAGTSGRAKQFF,TGTGCCAGCAGCTTAGCGGGGACTAGCGGGAGGGCCAAGCAGTTCTTC
TRBD1,14,TRBJ1-2,TRBV7-2,NA,CASSDRGRGYGYTF,TGTGCCAGCAGCGACAGGGGTAGAGGCTATGGCTACACCTTC
TRBD2,16,TRBJ2-7,TRBV7-2,NA,CASSLAGSGGIYEQYF,TGTGCCAGCAGCTTAGCGGGTAGCGGGGGAATCTACGAGCAGTACTTC
TRBD2,15,TRBJ2-1,TRBV11-1,once,CASSLLAGSGNEQFF,TGTGCCAGCAGCTTACTAGCGGGAAGCGGGAATGAGCAGTTCTTC
NA,12,TRBJ1-2,TRBV7-9,few,CASSLGGGDYTF,TGTGCCAGCAGCTTAGGAGGGGGTGACTACACCTTC
NA,15,TRBJ2-6,TRBV20-1,NA,CSARLPNSGANVLTF,TGCAGTGCTAGGCTACCGAACTCTGGGGCCAACGTCCTGACTTTC
NA,13,TRBJ1-1,TRBV7-9,NA,CASSLVPAPEAFF,TGTGCCAGCAGCTTAGTACCGGCCCCTGAAGCTTTCTTT
TRBD2,16,TRBJ2-7,TRBV7-2,NA,CASSSTGTSGNYEQYF,TGTGCCAGCAGCAGCACCGGGACTAGCGGGAACTACGAGCAGTACTTC
NA,12,TRBJ2-5,TRBV27,NA,CASRGWEETQYF,TGTGCCAGCAGGGGCTGGGAAGAGACCCAGTACTTC
TRBD2,13,TRBJ2-3,TRBV20-1,few,CSARDMGGGAQYF,TGCAGTGCTAGAGATATGGGCGGGGGGGCCCAGTATTTT
TRBD1,12,TRBJ1-2,TRBV15,NA,CATSGDRGVRTF,TGTGCCACCAGCGGCGACAGGGGGGTCCGCACCTTC
NA,15,TRBJ1-2,TRBV5-4,NA,CASSLGREGEGGYTF,TGTGCCAGCAGCTTGGGCCGGGAAGGCGAGGGAGGCTACACCTTC
NA,15,TRBJ2-6,TRBV2,once,CASSARGTGANVLTF,TGTGCCAGCAGTGCTAGGGGGACTGGGGCCAACGTCCTGACTTTC
TRBD2,14,TRBJ2-2,TRBV27,few,CASKRGRNTGELFF,TGTGCCAGTAAGCGGGGTAGGAACACCGGGGAGCTGTTTTTT
NA,12,TRBJ1-2,TRBV18,NA,CASSPGVYGYTF,TGTGCCAGCTCACCTGGTGTTTATGGCTACACCTTC
NA,17,TRBJ1-5,TRBV19,NA,CASSTSTVSWSNQPQHF,TGTGCCAGTAGTACTTCGACCGTTAGTTGGAGCAATCAGCCCCAGCATTTT
TRBD2,18,TRBJ2-7,TRBV3-1,NA,CASSQDLSISGRFNEQYF,TGTGCCAGCAGCCAAGATCTATCCATTAGCGGGAGATTCAACGAGCAGTACTTC
TRBD1,17,TRBJ1-1,TRBV6-5,NA,CASSLAMIGGSGTEAFF,TGTGCCAGCAGTTTAGCGATGATAGGGGGCTCGGGCACTGAAGCTTTCTTT
NA,20,TRBJ1-1,TRBV19,NA,CASSINPPLRGGGEYTEAFF,TGTGCCAGTAGTATAAATCCCCCGTTGAGAGGCGGGGGCGAGTACACTGAAGCTTTCTTT
TRBD1,18,TRBJ2-3,TRBV27,NA,CASSRDSFLNPRADTQYF,TGTGCCAGCAGTAGGGACAGTTTTTTAAACCCCCGGGCGGATACGCAGTATTTT
TRBD2,15,TRBJ2-7,TRBV20-1,NA,CSARSTSGATYEQYF,TGCAGTGCTAGGTCTACCAGCGGGGCTACCTACGAGCAGTACTTC
TRBD2,16,TRBJ2-5,TRBV20-1,once,CSAKTPTSGSWETQYF,TGCAGTGCAAAAACACCAACTAGCGGGAGTTGGGAGACCCAGTACTTC